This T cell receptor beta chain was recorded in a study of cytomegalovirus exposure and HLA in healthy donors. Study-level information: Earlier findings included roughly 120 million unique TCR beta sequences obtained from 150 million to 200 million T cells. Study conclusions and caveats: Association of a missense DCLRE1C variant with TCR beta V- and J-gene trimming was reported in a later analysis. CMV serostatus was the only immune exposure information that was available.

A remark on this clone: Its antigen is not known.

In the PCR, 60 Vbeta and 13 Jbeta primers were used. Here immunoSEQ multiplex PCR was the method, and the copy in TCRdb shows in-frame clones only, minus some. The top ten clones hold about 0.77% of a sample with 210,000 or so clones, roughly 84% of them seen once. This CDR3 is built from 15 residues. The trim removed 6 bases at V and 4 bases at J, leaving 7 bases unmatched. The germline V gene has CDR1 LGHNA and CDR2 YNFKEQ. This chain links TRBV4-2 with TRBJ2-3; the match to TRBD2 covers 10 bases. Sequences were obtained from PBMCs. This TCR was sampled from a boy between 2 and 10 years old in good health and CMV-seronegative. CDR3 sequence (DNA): TGTGCCAGCAGTCCCGGGACTAGCGCGTCAGATACGCAGTATTTT. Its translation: CASSPGTSASDTQYF.